The 18 T cell receptor beta chains below come from one sample, sequenced in a study of long-term antiretroviral therapy in people with HIV. At survey level, the immunoSEQ assay was run in its v3.0 version. Generated by immunoSEQ multiplex PCR, the TCRdb table keeps only in-frame clones and is missing some. Counted here are around 40,000 clones, roughly 86% occurring once; the ten biggest clones make up roughly 4.9%. The sequencing used unsorted PBMCs, collected 0.1 years before starting antiretroviral therapy. Source of these receptors: a woman between 50 and 59 years old with HIV.

This clone has only one observation. The chain employs TRBV30 and TRBJ1-2; 10 bases map to TRBD1. The CDR3 totals 12 residues. Germline V gene lookup returns CDR1 GTSNPN and CDR2 SVGIG (reference sequence). J was trimmed by 10 bases and V by 5 bases; bases with no gene match: 7. The CDR3 here is CAWSRDRGNYTF. CDR3 nucleotides: TGTGCCTGGTCTCGGGACAGGGGTAACTACACCTTC.

This rearrangement joins TRBV11-2 to TRBJ1-1; a possible D gene is TRBD1 (5 bases). Trimming removed 3 bases from V and 3 bases from J, with 8 bases in between. The CDR3 length is 13 residues. Germline CDR1 and CDR2: SGHAT and FQNNGV. CDR3 nucleotide sequence: TGTGCCAGCAGCTTCGGGGGTGACACTGAAGCTTTCTTT. This codes for CASSFGGDTEAFF.

V usage is TRBV2 and J usage is TRBJ1-1; 7 bases fit TRBD1. The CDR3 contains 15 residues. The V gene end was trimmed by 1 base and the J gene end by 1 base; junction bases not matched to a gene: 3. Germline CDR1 SNHLY, CDR2 FYNNEI. This chain's CDR3 is CASSEDQGGNTEAFF. The CDR3 DNA follows: TGTGCCAGCAGTGAAGACCAGGGGGGGAACACTGAAGCTTTCTTT.

The chain joins TRBV5-8 to TRBJ2-2, with D uncertain. The length of the CDR3 is 14 residues. CDR1 is SGHTS, CDR2 YDEGEE, per germline. The V gene lost 0 bases and the J gene lost 1 base, with 4 bases spanning the gap. CDR3 sequence: CASSLGRNTGELFF. The DNA of the CDR3 is TGTGCCAGCAGCTTGGGACGGAACACCGGGGAGCTGTTTTTT.

The genes are TRBV6-5 and TRBJ1-4; 10 nucleotides line up with TRBD1. The CDR3 is 15 amino acids. The V segment lost 0 bases and the J segment 6 bases; nucleotides outside the gene matches: 1. The germline V gene has CDR1 MNHEY and CDR2 SVGAGI. The CDR3 DNA follows: TGTGCCAGCAGTTACTCCGGGACAGGGGATGAAAAACTGTTTTTT. Its protein is CASSYSGTGDEKLFF.

The chain recombines TRBV18 with TRBJ2-3; tentatively, D is TRBD1 (6 bases). Germline V gene lookup returns CDR1 KGHSH and CDR2 LQKENI. The ends were cut back, 8 bases at V and 2 bases at J, with 14 bases in the middle. This CDR3 is built from 14 residues. The CDR3 bases are TGTGCCAGCAGAGGGACAAGAGCCACAGATACGCAGTATTTT. Translated, it gives CASRGTRATDTQYF.

This clone is a singleton in its sample. This sequence joins TRBV6-5 and TRBJ2-5, with 8 positions matching TRBD2. The V segment lost 4 bases and the J segment 1 base; nucleotides outside the gene matches: 5. This CDR3 has 15 residues. The germline gives CDR1 MNHEY, CDR2 SVGAGI. The CDR3 reads CASSWSGGFQETQYF. The DNA for the CDR3 is TGTGCCAGCAGTTGGAGCGGGGGCTTCCAAGAGACCCAGTACTTC.

The chain combines TRBV7-3 with TRBJ1-1, with a possible D match to TRBD1 (6 bases). Deletions cut 4 bases from V and 2 bases from J, with 11 bases between. This CDR3 has 14 residues. Germline CDR1 SGHTA, CDR2 FQGTGA. The CDR3 nucleotides read TGTGCCAGCAGCTCAAACAGGGACAACACTGAAGCTTTCTTT. The encoded protein is CASSSNRDNTEAFF.

J is TRBJ1-6 and V is TRBV5-1, with D unresolved. The CDR3 length is 14 residues. Germline CDR1 is SGHRS and CDR2 is YFSETQ. Trimming stripped 0 bases from V and 7 bases from J, with 8 bases between. DNA for the CDR3: TGCGCCAGCAGCTTGGGAGGAGAGAATTCACCCCTCCACTTT. Its translation is CASSLGGENSPLHF.

The chain is built from TRBV2 and TRBJ1-2; TRBD1 matches 8 bases. With V trimmed by 8 bases and J by 0 bases, 5 bases remained unmatched. This CDR3 is 14 amino acids long. Germline-derived CDR1 and CDR2 are SNHLY and FYNNEI. CDR3 in amino acids: CASHPTGANYGYTF. The CDR3 DNA follows: TGTGCCAGCCACCCGACAGGGGCTAACTATGGCTACACCTTC.

The chain carries TRBV25-1 and TRBJ2-3, with unresolved D. The CDR3 spans 14 residues. Trimming stripped 5 bases from V and 3 bases from J, with 12 bases between. The germline V gene encodes CDR1 MGHDK and CDR2 SYGVNS. Here the CDR3 DNA reads TGTGCCAGCAGTCCTCCGACTCTGACAGATACGCAGTATTTT. It specifies CASSPPTLTDTQYF.

The V gene is TRBV29-1, the J gene TRBJ2-5, with D unresolved. Germline V gene lookup returns CDR1 SQVTM and CDR2 ANQGSEA. The V end was cut by 8 bases, the J end by 5 bases, with 6 bases between. This CDR3 region has 9 residues. The CDR3 is CSTSETQYF. CDR3 in DNA: TGCAGCACTTCGGAGACCCAGTACTTC.

The rearrangement links TRBV27 to TRBJ2-1; tentatively, D is TRBD1 or TRBD2 (5 bases each). CDR1 and CDR2 (germline): MNHEY, SMNVEV (reference sequence). V was trimmed by 5 bases and J by 0 bases, leaving 20 bases between them. The CDR3 sequence is 18 residues long. CDR3 coding DNA: TGTGCCAGCAGTAGACACGCCCGGGACGGAAGCTCCTACAATGAGCAGTTCTTC. It yields the protein CASSRHARDGSSYNEQFF.

This clone was seen a few times. The chain has TRBV7-8 and TRBJ1-5; D gene uncertain. Germline V CDR1 and CDR2: SGHVS, FQNEAQ. The CDR3 totals 12 residues. V dropped 5 bases and J dropped 5 bases, with 7 bases sitting between them. CDR3 loop: CASSRGYQPQHF. The CDR3 coding sequence is TGTGCCAGCAGCCGAGGTTATCAGCCCCAGCATTTT.

The chain uses TRBV27 and TRBJ2-5, with TRBD2 identical over 9 bases. The J call may be faulty, since TRBJ2-7 better matches the DNA end. This CDR3 is built from 14 residues. The V gene's germline CDR1 is MNHEY and CDR2 SMNVEV (reference sequence). In DNA form, the CDR3 reads TGTGCCAGCAGTACTAGCGGGTCTTCCTACGAGCAGTACTTC. It is translated as CASSTSGSSYEQYF.

The chain combines TRBV7-2 with TRBJ2-2, with 7 bases lining up with TRBD2. There are 18 residues in the CDR3. Germline trimming cut 4 bases from V and 6 bases from J; bases unmatched to any gene: 17. CDR1 is SGHTA, CDR2 FQGNSA, per germline. This chain's CDR3 is CASSYRTPLSGASGELFF. In DNA, the CDR3 is TGTGCCAGCAGCTATAGGACCCCTCTAAGCGGGGCCTCCGGGGAGCTGTTTTTT.

The chain is built from TRBV6-1 and TRBJ1-5; maybe TRBD1 (6 bases). Germline V gene lookup returns CDR1 MNHNS and CDR2 SASEGT. The CDR3 spans 15 residues. Trimming took 4 bases from V and 4 from J, leaving 14 bases between them. CDR3 sequence reads: CASSGGALGNQPQHF. The CDR3 bases are TGTGCCAGCAGTGGGGGGGCGCTAGGTAATCAGCCCCAGCATTTT.

In this sample, this clone turned up once. The V and J genes are TRBV2 and TRBJ2-3; D not certain. Trimming pared 3 bases from V and 1 base from J, leaving 5 bases between. Per germline, CDR1 SNHLY and CDR2 FYNNEI. The CDR3 covers 13 residues. The CDR3 protein is CASSELGTDTQYF. In nucleotides, the CDR3 is TGTGCCAGCAGTGAGCTGGGCACAGATACGCAGTATTTT.